The present T cell receptor beta chain was sequenced within a study of cytomegalovirus exposure and HLA in healthy donors. PCR primers comprised 60 Vbeta and 13 Jbeta primers. Original processing methods: A later analysis counted 65 million to 90 million unique TCR beta chains, about 11 million shared. Profiling relied on immunoSEQ multiplex PCR, and the TCRdb table lists in-frame clones only, not all of them. V and J calls and clone size are as listed in that table; D and trimming were resolved from the DNA. The sample has around 220,000 clones; around 80% are singletons. Donors were nominally healthy when sampled, though unrecorded immune exposures were likely. Trimming shortened V by 0 bases and J by 8 bases, and 15 bases separated the two germline ends. From germline, CDR1 is SGHRS and CDR2 YFSETQ. CDR3 length: 15 residues. On this clone itself: Its specificity is not known.

Study-level points and caveats: Analysis performed later showed TCR beta chains linked to HLA being more clonally expanded than equally common others. There was a cluster of highly shared sequence variants that was likely a sequencing artifact.

The specimen was PBMCs. The chain carries TRBV5-1 and TRBJ2-1; D might be TRBD2 (6 bases). The TCR was taken from a girl aged 2 to 10 in good health and CMV-seronegative. CDR3 region: CASSLGPGVVDEQFF. The CDR3 DNA reads TGCGCCAGCAGCTTGGGACCGGGAGTCGTCGATGAGCAGTTCTTC.